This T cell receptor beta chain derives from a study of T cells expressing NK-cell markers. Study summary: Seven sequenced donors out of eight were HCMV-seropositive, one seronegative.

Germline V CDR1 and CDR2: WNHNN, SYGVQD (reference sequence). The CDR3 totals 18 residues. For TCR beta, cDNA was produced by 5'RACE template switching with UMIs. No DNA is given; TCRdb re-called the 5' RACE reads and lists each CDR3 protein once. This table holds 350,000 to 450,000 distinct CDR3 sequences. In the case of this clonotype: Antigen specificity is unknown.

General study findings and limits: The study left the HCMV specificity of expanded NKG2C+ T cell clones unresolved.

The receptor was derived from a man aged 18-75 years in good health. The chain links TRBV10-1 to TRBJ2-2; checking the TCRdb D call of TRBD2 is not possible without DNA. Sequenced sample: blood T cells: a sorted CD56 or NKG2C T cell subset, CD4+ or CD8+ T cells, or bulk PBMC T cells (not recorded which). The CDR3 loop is CASSEREWLRGAPGSCFF.